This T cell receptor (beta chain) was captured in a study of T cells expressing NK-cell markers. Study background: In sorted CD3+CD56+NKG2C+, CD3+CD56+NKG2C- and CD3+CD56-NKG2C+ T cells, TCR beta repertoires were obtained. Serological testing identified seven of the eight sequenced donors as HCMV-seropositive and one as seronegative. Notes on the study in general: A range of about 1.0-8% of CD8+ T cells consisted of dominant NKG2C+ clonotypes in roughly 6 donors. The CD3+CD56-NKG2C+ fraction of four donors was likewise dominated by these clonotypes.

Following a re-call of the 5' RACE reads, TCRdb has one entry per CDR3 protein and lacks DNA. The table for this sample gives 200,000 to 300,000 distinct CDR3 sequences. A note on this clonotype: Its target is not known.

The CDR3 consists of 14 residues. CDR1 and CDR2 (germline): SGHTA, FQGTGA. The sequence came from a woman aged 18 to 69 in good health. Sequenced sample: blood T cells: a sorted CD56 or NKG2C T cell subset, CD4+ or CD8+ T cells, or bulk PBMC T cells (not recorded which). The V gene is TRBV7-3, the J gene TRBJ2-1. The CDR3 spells CASSLGSTVNEQFF.